The rows below give T cell receptor beta chains drawn from one sample of a study of CXCR3-negative and CXCR3-positive naive CD8 T cells. Reanalyzing the 5' RACE reads, TCRdb keeps one entry per CDR3 protein, without DNA. The sample has roughly 120,000 distinct CDR3 sequences. Sequenced input: naive CXCR3+ CD8+ T cells from blood. Source of these receptors: a human donor in good health. Some clones in this sample may be carry-over from other donors' samples. The CDR3 runs from the conserved cysteine through the conserved F or W.

CATSSGRASGGTYGDTQYF	TRBV15	TRBJ2-3
CSVDGNSGSLQETQYF	TRBV29-1	TRBJ2-5
CASSLFSRDTGELFF	TRBV5-4	TRBJ2-2
CASSQDIGLAGRQPEQFF	TRBV3-1	TRBJ2-1
CASSPGDSLSTDTQYF	TRBV7-3	TRBJ2-3
CASSHPEWGTSGPSYEQYF	TRBV4-1	TRBJ2-7
CASSPTGGIGNEQFF	TRBV7-9	TRBJ2-1
CASSLARGQVPEQYF	TRBV7-9	TRBJ2-7
CASSNRGGGSYEQFF	TRBV11-3	TRBJ2-1
CSVERTDLNEQYF	TRBV29-1	TRBJ2-7
CSVEIWDRVSNEQFF	TRBV29-1	TRBJ2-1
CASSPTGGGTGELFF	TRBV9	TRBJ2-2
CASSLGTAFTNSPLHF	TRBV5-4	TRBJ1-6
CASSQDEGARGGAFF	TRBV4-3	TRBJ2-1
CASSIGTGMYQETQYF	TRBV19	TRBJ2-5
CASSSSGGGVEQFF	TRBV9	TRBJ2-1
CASSLTEEQYF	TRBV7-9	TRBJ2-7
CASSSHYEQFF	TRBV27	TRBJ2-1
CASSLATGVTNEKLFF	TRBV14	TRBJ1-4
CASSSLTTSPSTDTQYF	TRBV19	TRBJ2-3
CASSEAGENTGELFF	TRBV2	TRBJ2-2
CASSHDRDYEQYF	TRBV4-1	TRBJ2-7
CASSYSPHGGTVSRRDNEQFF	TRBV6-6	TRBJ2-1
CSVVSYNEQFF	TRBV29-1	TRBJ2-1
CASSLGPPRYPEAFF	TRBV7-2	TRBJ1-1
CSVEGISAGETQYF	TRBV29-1	TRBJ2-5
CASSMLRLILNTGEDEKLFF	TRBV28	TRBJ1-4
CASSFLGGQAGYEQYF	TRBV6-2/TRBV6-3	TRBJ2-7
CASSQSETGGEDNEQFF	TRBV16	TRBJ2-1
CASSFGEGQETQYF	TRBV28	TRBJ2-5
CASSLTTGTITEAFF	TRBV7-3	TRBJ1-1
CASSYSSGGASGEQYF	TRBV6-2/TRBV6-3	TRBJ2-7
CATSREWTREESPLHF	TRBV15	TRBJ1-6
CAWRYVGLNTEAFF	TRBV30	TRBJ1-1
CASSPLGVVDTGELFF	TRBV28	TRBJ2-2
CASGAAGTGDTLEAFF	TRBV12-5	TRBJ1-1
CASSQGGGLGYEQYF	TRBV3-1	TRBJ2-7
CSVESAGGLDIQYF	TRBV29-1	TRBJ2-4
CASRGDTVGYTF	TRBV7-9	TRBJ1-2
CASSAGIGGYGYTF	TRBV25-1	TRBJ1-2
CSADGPGQETQYF	TRBV20-1	TRBJ2-5
CSARNRDSGYGYTF	TRBV20-1	TRBJ1-2
CASHPWEDSYNEQFF	TRBV5-1	TRBJ2-1
CASSEGQGMNTEAFF	TRBV5-1	TRBJ1-1
CASSYGSGTGELFF	TRBV28	TRBJ2-2
CASGTGGSTYGYTF	TRBV5-1	TRBJ1-2
CASSVAPASTDTQYF	TRBV9	TRBJ2-3
CASSFIGTEAFF	TRBV7-9	TRBJ1-1
CSAREDSGNEQFF	TRBV20-1	TRBJ2-1
CASSSASLSGGAGDTQYF	TRBV7-9	TRBJ2-3
CASSQDDNYEQYF	TRBV3-1	TRBJ2-7
CSVGGGVTYEQYF	TRBV29-1	TRBJ2-7
CSGDGDRSTEAFF	TRBV29-1	TRBJ1-1
CSANPGQQETQYF	TRBV29-1	TRBJ2-5
CASSWESSAYNEQFF	TRBV11-2	TRBJ2-1
CASSQDGGGRAFF	TRBV4-1	TRBJ1-1
CASSPGTRTYNEQFF	TRBV27	TRBJ2-1
CAPLARGTGELFF	TRBV7-9	TRBJ2-2
CSARERGHYIQYF	TRBV20-1	TRBJ2-4